A selection of T cell receptor beta chains follows, all from one sample in a study of shared clonotypes between healthy human individuals. Produced via immunoSEQ multiplex PCR; TCRdb's table is partial and in-frame only. The sample gives 1.5 million to 2.5 million clones, approximately 94% of which show up once; 1% to 1.5% is in the top ten. Sequencing was done on a sample of naive CD8+ T cells sorted from blood. The receptors originated from a man younger than 35 in good health. The CDR3 runs from the conserved cysteine through the conserved F or W.

cdr3_aa	v_call	j_call
CASSFFGSDTQYF	TRBV5-4	TRBJ2-3
CASSLAGSGYEQYF	TRBV7-6	TRBJ2-7
CASSLRGPDSTEAFF	TRBV5-1	TRBJ1-1
CASSFGGEETQYF	TRBV11-2	TRBJ2-5
CASSSGGEETQYF	TRBV9	TRBJ2-5
CASSPQGLITDTQYF	TRBV5-1	TRBJ2-3
CASSLKSYGYTF	TRBV11-2	TRBJ1-2
CASSPDGLLFEQYF	TRBV5-1	TRBJ2-7
CASSELAGVADTQYF	TRBV2	TRBJ2-3
CAIRTTSVYEQYF	TRBV10-3	TRBJ2-7
CASSPIRHEQFF	TRBV7-9	TRBJ2-1
CASSLAGGSYEQYF	TRBV5-1	TRBJ2-7
CASSPVSPLLNYGYTF	TRBV4-1	TRBJ1-2
CASSQDILAGNEQFF	TRBV4-1	TRBJ2-1
CASSLRDSSYNSPLHF	TRBV13	TRBJ1-6
CSVAGATGPTGYTF	TRBV29-1	TRBJ1-2
CASSSGQGAINTQYF	TRBV7-9	TRBJ2-3
CASSLVEVQAFF	TRBV7-9	TRBJ1-1
CASSYSNSENNEQFF	TRBV6-5	TRBJ2-1
CASAGTSGENEQFF	TRBV4-3	TRBJ2-1
CASLSAGLPYNEQFF	TRBV27	TRBJ2-1
CASSPGGSSYNEQFF	TRBV27	TRBJ2-1
CASSEVRQGNYEQYF	TRBV2	TRBJ2-7
CASSQDRTNTEAFF	TRBV6-5	TRBJ1-1
CASSQGLGLGLAEYNEQFF	TRBV4-3	TRBJ2-1
CASSWDLGGETQYF	TRBV5-4	TRBJ2-5
CASSIPGQGNFEQYF	TRBV7-9	TRBJ2-7
CASSIRDNSYNSPLHF	TRBV13	TRBJ1-6
CASSFRGGGYGYTF	TRBV28	TRBJ1-2
CASSSGQGPKAFF	TRBV6-5	TRBJ1-1
CASSPLDSYEQYF	TRBV6-5	TRBJ2-7
CASSHGGTFNYGYTF	TRBV7-9	TRBJ1-2
CASSQEPSGVGETQYF	TRBV4-1	TRBJ2-5
CASSGGGSQYF	TRBV27	TRBJ2-4
CASSPLAGQGNYEQYF	TRBV27	TRBJ2-7
CASSQDGNRVNEQFF	TRBV4-3	TRBJ2-1
CASGDHHEQYF	TRBV10-2	TRBJ2-7
CASSLALTDTQYF	TRBV7-9	TRBJ2-3
CASSPRDGELFF	TRBV21-1	TRBJ2-2
CASSWGTTAKETQYF	TRBV5-6	TRBJ2-5
CASSSSGTEGLYGYTF	TRBV27	TRBJ1-2
CASSHGTGGLYEQYF	TRBV4-3	TRBJ2-7
CASSAGLYNEQFF	TRBV9	TRBJ2-1
CASSYVTRPNTDTQYF	TRBV27	TRBJ2-3
CASSEDPDPREQFF	TRBV2	TRBJ2-1
CASSLDGEGTTGELFF	TRBV11-2	TRBJ2-2
CASTTGANYGYTF	TRBV2	TRBJ1-2
CASSESFGESSGANVLTF	TRBV10-2	TRBJ2-6
CASSFLGQGDTEAFF	TRBV7-9	TRBJ1-1
CASSPWDSNYGYTF	TRBV18	TRBJ1-2